The 24 T cell receptor beta chains given below trace back to one sample, sequenced in a study of breast tumors, draining lymph nodes, adjacent tissues. From the multiplex PCR reads, TCRdb called clonotypes with MiXCR, one entry per CDR3 protein. This sample has roughly 120,000 distinct CDR3 sequences, with 20% found just once. The lymph nodes were axillary draining lymph nodes from breast cancer patients. Sequenced sample: axillary lymph node tissue. The receptors stem from a female donor with breast cancer. Some clones in this sample may be carry-over from other donors' samples.

This clonotype was found many times. This chain joins TRBV25-1 and TRBJ1-6, with a tentative D call TRBD1 (5 bases). CDR1 is MGHDK, CDR2 SYGVNS, per germline. Trimming took off 2 bases at V and 7 bases at J, with 12 bases between the two ends. This CDR3 spans 15 amino acids. The CDR3: CASSEAGKGNSPLHF. Here the CDR3 DNA reads TGTGCCAGCAGTGAAGCAGGCAAGGGGAATTCACCCCTCCACTTT.

The sample holds many counts of this clonotype. This CDR3 reads CASSQDRTGVASGELFF. The CDR3 nucleotides read TGCGCCAGCAGCCAAGACCGGACAGGGGTTGCTTCCGGGGAGCTGTTTTTT. This sequence joins TRBV4-1 and TRBJ2-2; 9 bases are shared with TRBD1. CDR1 and CDR2 (germline): MGHRA, YSYEKL. Unmatched junction bases numbered 8, after V lost 0 bases and J lost 6 bases. This CDR3 has 17 residues.

Points on this clonotype: A read error is possible here, since a much larger clone lies one base away. V usage is TRBV2 and J usage is TRBJ2-7, with a possible D match to TRBD2 (5 bases). Looked up from germline, CDR1 is SNHLY and CDR2 is FYNNEI. The CDR3 totals 14 residues. Trimming removed 6 bases from V and 2 bases from J, with 14 bases in between. CDR3 bases: TGTGCCAGCAGGATACGACTAACGGCCTACGAGCAGTACTTC. Encoded protein: CASRIRLTAYEQYF.

For this clonotype: A read error may explain this, as a much larger clone is one base away. J is TRBJ2-7 and V is TRBV4-1; TRBD2 might be the D (6 bases). CDR3 length equals 15 residues. Trimming took 4 bases from V and 9 from J, leaving 22 bases between them. The germline gives CDR1 MGHRA, CDR2 YSYEKL. This CDR3 is CASSPTDDAGPPQYF. The CDR3, as DNA: TGCGCCAGCAGCCCAACGGACGACGCGGGACCACCGCAGTACTTC.

In this sample, this clonotype turned up many times. J is TRBJ2-1 and V is TRBV4-2; TRBD2 aligns across 9 bases. CDR1 and CDR2 from the germline V gene are LGHNA and YNFKEQ. V lost 0 bases to trimming and J lost 7 bases; unmatched junction nucleotides: 7. The CDR3 length is 16 residues. This CDR3 reads CASSQERRGGGNEQFF. DNA of the CDR3: TGTGCCAGCAGCCAAGAAAGGCGGGGGGGGGGAAATGAGCAGTTCTTC.

There are many counts of this clonotype. The chain links TRBV15 to TRBJ1-4; 9 nucleotides line up with TRBD1. The ends lost 0 bases at V and 8 bases at J; junction bases unmatched: 4. There are 15 residues in the CDR3. CDR1 and CDR2 (germline): LNHNV, YYDKDF (reference sequence). Written as DNA, the CDR3 is TGTGCCACCAGCAGAGACCACAGGGGGCGGGAAAAACTGTTTTTT. Protein sequence: CATSRDHRGREKLFF. Filled out from reference TRBV15 and TRBJ1-4, the complete variable domain reads DAMVIQNPRYQVTQFGKPVTLSCSQTLNHNVMYWYQQKSSQAPKLLFHYYDKDFNNEADTPDNFQSRRPNTSFCFLDIRSPGLGDTAMYLCATSRDHRGREKLFFGSGTQLSVL.

This chain joins TRBV30 and TRBJ1-1; TRBD1 might be the D (6 bases). V was pared by 2 bases and J by 5 bases, with 21 bases between. The CDR3 sequence is 16 residues long. Germline values: CDR1 GTSNPN, CDR2 SVGIG (reference sequence). The CDR3 nucleotides are TGTGCCTGGAGTAAGCCCTCTTCAGGGGCGAGGACTGAAGCTTTCTTT. It codes for CAWSKPSSGARTEAFF.

This clonotype was observed many times. The chain employs TRBV20-1 and TRBJ1-3, with TRBD1 identical over 8 bases. The germline V gene has CDR1 DFQATT and CDR2 SNEGSKA (reference sequence). This CDR3 has 15 residues. V shed 3 bases and J 2 bases; nucleotides not matched to a gene: 6. The DNA for the CDR3 is TGCAGTGCTAGGGGCTGGACAGGGACTGGAAACACCATATATTTT. Its translation is CSARGWTGTGNTIYF.

Ten or more counts support this clonotype. The V call is TRBV15, the J call TRBJ2-3; D ambiguous. Trimming took 2 bases from V and 2 from J, leaving 5 bases between them. The germline gives CDR1 LNHNV, CDR2 YYDKDF (reference sequence). The CDR3 consists of 13 residues. CDR3 region: CATSRKATDTQYF. The CDR3 DNA follows: TGTGCCACCAGCAGAAAAGCCACAGATACGCAGTATTTT.

In this sample, this clonotype turned up many times. V usage is TRBV7-2 and J usage is TRBJ1-2; D possibly corresponds to TRBD1 (5 bases). Germline V lookup: CDR1 SGHTA, CDR2 FQGNSA. The length of the CDR3 is 15 residues. Deletions cut 1 base from V and 1 base from J, with 10 bases between. Here the CDR3 DNA reads TGTGCCAGCAGCTTAGTGACAGCTCTTAACTATGGCTACACCTTC. The encoded protein is CASSLVTALNYGYTF.

The table lists this clonotype with many counts. The chain uses TRBV20-1 and TRBJ2-1; 9 bases align to TRBD2. The trim removed 1 base at V and 4 bases at J, leaving 2 bases unmatched. The CDR3 covers 14 residues. Germline-derived CDR1 and CDR2 are DFQATT and SNEGSKA (reference sequence). Here the CDR3 reads CSARVAGEYNEQFF. The CDR3 DNA follows: TGCAGTGCTAGAGTAGCGGGAGAATACAATGAGCAGTTCTTC.

This clonotype appeared a single time. Germline is not matched at one junction end, which may reflect a read error. The gene calls are TRBV20-1 and TRBJ2-3, with D perhaps TRBD1 (6 bases). CDR1 and CDR2 from the germline V gene are DFQATT and SNEGSKA (reference sequence). The CDR3 loop spans 12 amino acids. CDR3 sequence (DNA): TGTAGTGCAGGGGACAGCACAGATACGCAGTATTTT. It specifies CSAGDSTDTQYF.

This clonotype was seen repeatedly, ten times or more. The CDR3 DNA sequence: TGTGCCAGTAAGACCTTCGGCGCAACTAATGAAAAACTGTTTTTT. This translates into CASKTFGATNEKLFF. The chain carries TRBV19 and TRBJ1-4; D gene uncertain. Germline assignment: CDR1 LNHDA and CDR2 SQIVND (reference sequence). The CDR3 contains 15 residues. The V and J ends lost 7 bases and 0 bases respectively, with 12 bases between them.

At least ten counts were recorded for this clonotype. The CDR3 region is CASSWGQGAVGELFF. The CDR3, as DNA: TGCGCCAGCAGCTGGGGACAGGGGGCTGTCGGGGAGCTGTTTTTT. The chain combines TRBV5-1 with TRBJ2-2, with TRBD1 identical over 12 bases. V shed 3 bases and J 7 bases; nucleotides not matched to a gene: 4. In germline, CDR1 is SGHRS, CDR2 YFSETQ. This CDR3 has 15 amino acids.

V and J are TRBV10-2 and TRBJ1-1; D unresolved. Trimming took off 0 bases at V and 1 base at J, with 6 bases between the two ends. The CDR3 sequence is 14 residues long. Germline CDR1 is WSHSY and CDR2 is SAAADI. This CDR3 reads CASSESAENTEAFF. The DNA for the CDR3 is TGCGCCAGCAGTGAGTCCGCAGAGAACACTGAAGCTTTCTTT.

This clonotype was found many times. V is TRBV28 and J is TRBJ2-7, with 7 bases that match TRBD2. CDR3 length: 16 amino acids. The germline V gene has CDR1 MDHEN and CDR2 SYDVKM. The J segment lost 3 bases and the V segment lost 4 bases, leaving 12 bases of the junction unmatched. The CDR3 loop is CASSSRTHGGIYEQYF. The CDR3 coding sequence is TGTGCCAGCAGTTCCCGAACCCACGGGGGGATCTACGAGCAGTACTTC.

This clonotype was counted a few times. This may arise from a read error, as a much more abundant clone is one base away. The chain has TRBV10-1 and TRBJ2-1; no clear D gene. Germline CDR1 reads WNHNN; CDR2 reads SYGVQD (reference sequence). The CDR3 is 14 amino acids. In DNA form, the CDR3 reads TGCGCCAGCAGTGAAGGGCTCCGGAACAATGAGCAGCTCTTC. Translation: CASSEGLRNNEQLF.

This chain connects TRBV29-1 to TRBJ1-1; D is perhaps TRBD1 (5 bases). Trimming removed 5 bases at V and 10 bases at J, with 14 bases between. This CDR3 spans 11 amino acids. Germline V CDR1 and CDR2: SQVTM, ANQGSEA. The CDR3 loop is CSVSGFASAFF. The CDR3 DNA follows: TGCAGCGTTTCAGGGTTTGCGTCAGCTTTCTTT.

CDR3 residues: CASSRLPGYRDQPQHF. CDR3 coding DNA: TGTGCCAGCAGCCGGTTGCCAGGGTATCGTGATCAGCCCCAGCATTTT. The chain is built from TRBV7-8 and TRBJ1-5, with D perhaps TRBD1 (5 bases). Germline CDR1 reads SGHVS; CDR2 reads FQNEAQ. The CDR3 spans 16 residues. Trimming took off 5 bases at V and 5 bases at J, with 19 bases between the two ends.

This clonotype was observed many times. V gene TRBV2 combines with J gene TRBJ2-1, with 12 bases that match TRBD2. V lost 1 base and J lost 7; bases outside the gene matches: 5. The germline CDR1 and CDR2 sequences are SNHLY and FYNNEI. The CDR3 sequence is 16 residues long. CDR3 region: CASSEGSSGRGNEQFF. In DNA form, the CDR3 reads TGTGCCAGCAGTGAAGGGTCTAGCGGGAGGGGAAATGAGCAGTTCTTC.

This rearrangement joins TRBV18 to TRBJ1-1; 8 positions match TRBD1. Germline CDR1 and CDR2: KGHSH and LQKENI. V dropped 8 bases and J dropped 10; count of bases not matched to a gene: 6. The length of the CDR3 is 11 residues. CDR3 DNA sequence: TGTGCCAGCGAGGACAGGGCCGGAGCTTTCTTT. Protein sequence: CASEDRAGAFF.

This clonotype was counted many times. V is TRBV7-2 and J is TRBJ1-5; no firm D call. Per the germline V gene, CDR1 is SGHTA and CDR2 is FQGNSA. Trimming shortened V by 1 base and J by 6 bases, and 13 bases separated the two germline ends. The CDR3 contains 15 residues. The CDR3 region has the DNA TGTGCCAGCAGCTTAGTCCGAGAGGTGGGTCAGCCCCAGCATTTT. Its translation is CASSLVREVGQPQHF.

This clonotype appeared a few times. This sequence joins TRBV18 and TRBJ1-1; 8 nucleotides align to TRBD1. In germline, CDR1 is KGHSH, CDR2 LQKENI. V lost 8 bases to trimming and J lost 4 bases; unmatched junction nucleotides: 12. CDR3 length: 15 amino acids. CDR3 residues: CASTRDRGESTEAFF. The DNA for the CDR3 is TGTGCCAGCACTCGAGACAGGGGAGAAAGCACTGAAGCTTTCTTT.

The sample holds many counts of this clonotype. The chain's CDR3 is CASSYSPGEDGYTF. The CDR3 bases are TGTGCCAGCAGTTACTCTCCAGGGGAGGATGGCTACACCTTC. The rearrangement uses TRBV6-5 and TRBJ1-2, with TRBD1 as a possible D gene (6 bases). CDR3 length equals 14 residues. V dropped 0 bases and J dropped 6 bases, with 11 bases sitting between them. The V gene's germline CDR1 is MNHEY and CDR2 SVGAGI.